The present TCR beta chain was sequenced within a study of blood T cell repertoires in COVID-19. The CDR3 is 17 residues long. V lost 4 bases, J lost 0 bases, and 7 bases stayed unmatched. Germline assignment: CDR1 KGHSH and CDR2 LQKENI. Some clones are missing from TCRdb's copy, which holds only in-frame ones; the method was immunoSEQ multiplex PCR. Of hundreds of thousands of clones listed, just under 90% are singletons. This TCR was recovered from a man aged 45-65 years who had been exposed to COVID-19. This chain connects TRBV18 to TRBJ1-2, with TRBD1 identical over 11 bases. Sequenced sample: PBMCs or T cells enriched from blood (not recorded which). CDR3 protein: CASSLRTGGHANYGYTF. In nucleotides, the CDR3 is TGTGCCAGCTCACTTAGGACAGGGGGCCACGCTAACTATGGCTACACCTTC. Combining the CDR3 with reference TRBV18 and TRBJ1-2 gives the whole variable domain NAGVMQNPRHLVRRRGQEARLRCSPMKGHSHVYWYRQLPEEGLKFMVYLQKENIIDESGMPKERFSAEFPKEGPSILRIQQVVRGDSAAYFCASSLRTGGHANYGYTFGSGTRLTVV.